This T cell receptor (beta chain) appears in the sequencing data of a study of blood T cells in healthy people across ages. Study-wide results and limits: Changes seen in expanded clonotypes were possibly confounded by donor CMV status left unknown.

The length of the CDR3 is 13 residues. Trimming shortened V by 1 base and J by 8 bases, and 12 bases separated the two germline ends. Germline assignment: CDR1 DFQATT and CDR2 SNEGSKA (reference sequence). Alongside a J-beta primer mix, a sample-barcoded 5' primer served in a second PCR lasting about 6 to 11 cycles. Each cDNA was tagged by a template-switch adaptor containing 12 random nucleotides. From the 5' RACE reads, TCRdb called clonotypes with MiXCR, one entry per CDR3 protein. The repertoire has hundreds of thousands of distinct CDR3 sequences, around 24% of them found once; the top ten carry approximately 8.7%. This clonotype was counted a few times. What it recognizes is unknown. PBMCs, at least 6.5 million per sample, were isolated. These data were likewise used in another study, on T cells of mothers and their children. That investigation notes: In the second PCR, M1S primer introduced barcodes and 2-4 random bases.

The rearrangement links TRBV20-1 to TRBJ2-1, with TRBD2 as a possible D gene (6 bases). This TCR was recovered from a boy between 10 and 17 years old in good health. Input material: blood. CDR3 sequence (DNA): TGCAGTGCTAGAGGCGGGGTCTTCGATGAGCAGTTCTTC. As protein: CSARGGVFDEQFF.